The rows below give T cell receptor beta chains drawn from one sample of a study of radiation and T cells in renal cell carcinoma. Some clones are missing from TCRdb's copy, which holds only in-frame ones; the method was immunoSEQ multiplex PCR. The profile shows roughly 130,000 clones, about 81% of them singletons. The material sequenced was blood, taken from a patient whose treatment included radiotherapy and nephrectomy. Receptor source: a woman aged 60-70 years with renal cell carcinoma. CDR3s leave out the opening cysteine and the closing phenylalanine or tryptophan. The D gene is left open where the match is weak.

D: TRBD1
V: TRBV11-1
CDR3: ASGTGKSYEQY

D: TRBD1
V: TRBV27
CDR3: ASILRQGTVNEQF

D: .
V: TRBV30
CDR3: AWSVGWGTHLNYGYT

D: .
V: TRBV9
CDR3: ASSVDQGLSEAF

D: .
V: TRBV5-1
CDR3: ASSSDGRNTEAF

D: .
V: TRBV11-1
CDR3: ASSRGRQRETQY

D: TRBD1
V: TRBV9
CDR3: ASSVGPGQDTDTQY

D: .
V: TRBV19
CDR3: ASSISSYNEQF

D: .
V: TRBV27
CDR3: ASTLWASGQDEQF

D: .
V: TRBV4-3
CDR3: ASSQDRGASTDTQY

D: TRBD2
V: TRBV7-6
CDR3: ASSPRPLAGASYNEQF

D: .
V: TRBV19
CDR3: ASGRRRGDSNTEAF

D: TRBD2
V: TRBV7-2
CDR3: ASNPTSGSYEQY

D: .
V: TRBV2
CDR3: ASSTEDSPLH

D: .
V: TRBV2
CDR3: ASSAGGGLGEKLF

D: .
V: TRBV19
CDR3: ASSVPGKTDTQY

D: .
V: TRBV15
CDR3: ATSRDKWSEAF

D: TRBD1
V: TRBV29-1
CDR3: SVEAGTGTDTQY

D: TRBD2
V: TRBV6-5
CDR3: ASALGLAEDEQF

D: .
V: TRBV5-1
CDR3: ASSLGGVIHTEAF

D: .
V: TRBV6-1
CDR3: ASSENNGRPQH

D: .
V: TRBV7-6
CDR3: ASSLRTAAITDTQY

D: .
V: TRBV29-1
CDR3: SVPQGTEAF

D: .
V: TRBV9
CDR3: ASSVGGVYEEQF